This T cell receptor beta chain comes out of a study of a mutant IDH1 vaccine in newly diagnosed glioma. Study context: Patients were started on vaccination 4-6 weeks after radiotherapy alone, or with temozolomide cycles. Most had both radiotherapy and temozolomide beforehand; others had only one.

Looked up from germline, CDR1 is SGHRS and CDR2 is YFSETQ. V shed 3 bases, J shed 5 bases, and the junction held 8 bases outside the gene matches. CDR3 length: 15 residues. The time point: week 5, during vaccination. In the vaccine, a single dose held 300 ug of the mutant IDH1 20-mer peptide, along with topical imiquimod. Concerning this clone: The antigen remains unidentified.

Study-level results: Most patients, approximately 93%, showed vaccine-induced immune responses. With respect to changes in top peripheral T cell clonotypes, pseudoprogression seemed unrelated.

Using immunoSEQ multiplex PCR, the repertoire was profiled, and TCRdb retains in-frame clones only, with some absent. The sample holds around 52,000 clones, around 78% seen once. The TCR was taken from a woman aged 40-49 years with glioma. This material consisted of PBMCs, taken from a glioma patient whose treatment included an IDH1 peptide vaccine. The rearrangement links TRBV5-1 to TRBJ1-1, with 9 bases fitting TRBD1. CDR3 coding DNA: TGCGCCAGCAGCTATACCGGGACAGGGACTACTGAAGCTTTCTTT. Translated: CASSYTGTGTTEAFF.